The 27 T cell receptor beta chains listed next were all sequenced from one sample in a study of cytomegalovirus exposure and HLA in healthy donors. The PCR made use of 60 Vbeta and 13 Jbeta primers. The method was immunoSEQ multiplex PCR; TCRdb's version includes in-frame clones alone and lacks a portion of them. The sample includes some 150,000 clones, 75% to 85% of them seen just once. Sequences were obtained from PBMCs. Every receptor here comes from a woman between 45 and 60 years old in good health and CMV-seropositive.

V usage is TRBV7-8 and J usage is TRBJ2-1, with TRBD2 identical over 9 bases. The CDR3 spans 17 residues. Germline V gene lookup returns CDR1 SGHVS and CDR2 FQNEAQ. The V gene end was trimmed by 2 bases and the J gene end by 4 bases; junction bases not matched to a gene: 9. CDR3 region: CASSLSWAGGQYNEQFF. The CDR3 DNA follows: TGTGCCAGCAGCTTATCATGGGCGGGGGGGCAGTACAATGAGCAGTTCTTC. Looking up the rest from reference TRBV7-8 and TRBJ2-1 gives the full variable domain: GAGVSQSPRYKVAKRGQDVALRCDPISGHVSLFWYQQALGQGPEFLTYFQNEAQLDKSGLPSDRFFAERPEGSVSTLKIQRTQQEDSAVYLCASSLSWAGGQYNEQFFGPGTRLTVL.

The gene calls are TRBV5-4 and TRBJ2-5, with 8 positions matching TRBD1. V lost 1 base and J lost 4; bases outside the gene matches: 3. CDR3 length equals 14 residues. Germline CDR1 reads SGHNT; CDR2 reads YYREEE (reference sequence). Here the CDR3 reads CASSLTGGPETQYF. CDR3 bases: TGTGCCAGCAGCTTGACAGGGGGGCCAGAGACCCAGTACTTC.

This clone was recorded a few times. The genes are TRBV18 and TRBJ1-2, with TRBD1 as a possible D gene (5 bases). V was trimmed by 3 bases and J by 0 bases, leaving 8 bases between them. CDR3 size: 14 residues. Germline CDR1 KGHSH, CDR2 LQKENI. Here the CDR3 reads CASSPQQANYGYTF. The CDR3 coding sequence is TGTGCCAGCTCACCCCAACAGGCTAACTATGGCTACACCTTC.

This chain connects TRBV2 to TRBJ2-7, with D possibly being TRBD2 (5 bases). Germline V gene lookup returns CDR1 SNHLY and CDR2 FYNNEI. Trimming took 0 bases from V and 4 from J, leaving 16 bases between them. CDR3 size: 16 residues. CDR3 in amino acids: CASSEALRGRLYEQYF. Written as DNA, the CDR3 is TGTGCCAGCAGTGAAGCGCTTCGTGGCAGACTATACGAGCAGTACTTC.

This chain uses TRBV7-2 with TRBJ1-4; D gene ambiguous. V lost 1 base to trimming and J lost 8 bases, with 11 bases between them. This CDR3 region has 14 residues. In germline, CDR1 is SGHTA, CDR2 FQGNSA. CDR3 bases: TGTGCCAGCAGCTTAGAGGTGGCAGGAGAAAAACTGTTTTTT. This translates into CASSLEVAGEKLFF.

This chain links TRBV2 with TRBJ2-7; D may be TRBD1 (6 bases). V lost 7 bases to trimming and J lost 1 base, with 11 bases between them. The CDR3 loop spans 13 amino acids. Germline CDR1 is SNHLY and CDR2 is FYNNEI. As DNA, the CDR3 is TGTGCCAGCACACAGGGTGAGTCCTACGAGCAGTACTTC. Translating it yields CASTQGESYEQYF. Filled out from reference TRBV2 and TRBJ2-7, the complete variable domain reads EPEVTQTPSHQVTQMGQEVILRCVPISNHLYFYWYRQILGQKVEFLVSFYNNEISEKSEIFDDQFSVERPDGSNFTLKIRSTKLEDSAMYFCASTQGESYEQYFGPGTRLTVT.

The chain employs TRBV25-1 and TRBJ1-4, with 7 bases identical to TRBD1. The CDR3 is 16 residues long. Per the germline V gene, CDR1 is MGHDK and CDR2 is SYGVNS. J gave up 6 bases and V 5 bases, and 12 bases lay outside the gene matches. CDR3 DNA: TGTGCCAGCAGTACCCGGCAGGGGGGCTTTGATGAAAAACTGTTTTTT. This translates into CASSTRQGGFDEKLFF. The variable domain in full, completed from reference TRBV25-1 and TRBJ1-4, reads EADIYQTPRYLVIGTGKKITLECSQTMGHDKMYWYQQDPGMELHLIHYSYGVNSTEKGDLSSESTVSRIRTEHFPLTLESARPSHTSQYLCASSTRQGGFDEKLFFGSGTQLSVL.

V and J are TRBV7-8 and TRBJ2-7, with TRBD2 matching over 8 bases. V lost 5 bases to trimming and J lost 2 bases; unmatched junction nucleotides: 8. There are 15 residues in the CDR3. The germline V gene has CDR1 SGHVS and CDR2 FQNEAQ. In DNA form, the CDR3 reads TGTGCCAGCAGCCAAAGACTAGCGCGTCCCTACGAGCAGTACTTC. As protein: CASSQRLARPYEQYF.

The genes are TRBV25-1 and TRBJ1-3; no firm D call. In germline, CDR1 is MGHDK, CDR2 SYGVNS. V dropped 3 bases and J dropped 4 bases, with 10 bases sitting between them. The CDR3 length is 14 residues. The DNA for the CDR3 is TGTGCCAGCAGTGATACTGTATCCGGAAACACCATATATTTT. Translation gives CASSDTVSGNTIYF.

This clone has just one count. This CDR3 is CASSLAQITDTQYF. The DNA of the CDR3 is TGCGCCAGCAGCTTGGCCCAAATCACAGATACGCAGTATTTT. The rearrangement links TRBV5-1 to TRBJ2-3; D not resolved. Germline V gene sequence: CDR1 SGHRS, CDR2 YFSETQ. V lost 0 bases to trimming and J lost 2 bases, with 7 bases between them. This CDR3 is 14 amino acids long.

V usage is TRBV29-1 and J usage is TRBJ2-1; maybe TRBD1 (6 bases). The CDR3 is 13 amino acids. The germline CDR1 and CDR2 sequences are SQVTM and ANQGSEA. Trimming removed 2 bases at V and 10 bases at J, with 15 bases between. DNA of the CDR3: TGCAGCGTTGAACCCCCCTCAGGGACAGAGCAGTTCTTC. This codes for CSVEPPSGTEQFF.

V gene TRBV11-2 combines with J gene TRBJ1-2; D uncertain. The length of the CDR3 is 13 residues. Germline values: CDR1 SGHAT, CDR2 FQNNGV. Trimming took 5 bases from V and 2 from J, leaving 9 bases between them. The CDR3 loop reads CASSAARNYGYTF. CDR3 nucleotides: TGTGCCAGCAGCGCCGCCAGGAACTATGGCTACACCTTC.

The chain recombines TRBV7-8 with TRBJ2-2, with 7 bases aligning to TRBD1. Germline V CDR1 and CDR2: SGHVS, FQNEAQ. The CDR3 has 16 residues. With V trimmed by 5 bases and J by 2 bases, 8 bases remained unmatched. The CDR3 sequence is CASSPRQGVNTGELFF. The CDR3, as DNA: TGTGCCAGCAGCCCGCGACAGGGAGTAAACACCGGGGAGCTGTTTTTT.

The chain carries TRBV5-1 and TRBJ1-3; possibly TRBD1 for D (5 bases). The CDR3 sequence is 15 residues long. V was trimmed by 4 bases and J by 4 bases, leaving 15 bases between them. Germline V gene sequence: CDR1 SGHRS, CDR2 YFSETQ. Here the CDR3 reads CASSIGTEGGNTIYF. Written as DNA, the CDR3 is TGCGCCAGCAGCATCGGGACGGAGGGGGGAAACACCATATATTTT.

The CDR3 DNA follows: TGTGCCAGCAGCTCCGGGACAGGGAGGAAAGAGCAGTACTTC. The encoded protein is CASSSGTGRKEQYF. J is TRBJ2-7 and V is TRBV11-3; 9 bases are a match to TRBD1. From germline, CDR1 is SGHNT and CDR2 YENEEA. Trimming at V came to 4 bases and at J to 7 bases, leaving 8 bases not matched to a gene. There are 14 residues in the CDR3.

The J gene is TRBJ2-1, the V gene TRBV2, with D possibly matching TRBD1 (6 bases). V was cut by 8 bases and J by 5 bases, with 19 bases left in between. Per the germline V gene, CDR1 is SNHLY and CDR2 is FYNNEI. This CDR3 contains 15 residues. CDR3 sequence: CASALQGSLHNEQFF. In DNA form, the CDR3 reads TGTGCCAGCGCCCTACAGGGTTCCCTACACAATGAGCAGTTCTTC.

The chain is built from TRBV25-1 and TRBJ2-3; possibly TRBD2 for D (6 bases). This CDR3 contains 15 residues. The V end lost 4 bases, the J end lost 0 bases, and 11 bases lay between the germline ends. Germline V lookup: CDR1 MGHDK, CDR2 SYGVNS. In DNA, the CDR3 is TGTGCCAGCAGTGTAACCGGGACTAGCACAGATACGCAGTATTTT. Residues: CASSVTGTSTDTQYF.

The rearrangement links TRBV14 to TRBJ2-3; D might be TRBD2 (5 bases). CDR3 size: 13 residues. CDR1 is SGHDN and CDR2 is FVKESK in the germline V gene. Trimming left V 5 bases short and J 5 bases short, with 11 bases between. DNA for the CDR3: TGTGCCAGCAGCAGGGCTAGCTTAGATACGCAGTATTTT. Amino acids: CASSRASLDTQYF.

This clone was found a few times. The chain links TRBV13 to TRBJ2-2, with 8 bases fitting TRBD1. Germline CDR1 is PRHDT and CDR2 is FYEKMQ (reference sequence). The CDR3 has 19 amino acids. The V segment lost 0 bases and the J segment 6 bases; nucleotides outside the gene matches: 15. CDR3 sequence (DNA): TGTGCCAGCAGCTTAGGCTATCGGCGCGCACAGGGGGGTTCCGGGGAGCTGTTTTTT. This codes for CASSLGYRRAQGGSGELFF. Combining the CDR3 with reference TRBV13 and TRBJ2-2 gives the whole variable domain AAGVIQSPRHLIKEKRETATLKCYPIPRHDTVYWYQQGPGQDPQFLISFYEKMQSDKGSIPDRFSAQQFSDYHSELNMSSLELGDSALYFCASSLGYRRAQGGSGELFFGEGSRLTVL.

This chain connects TRBV28 to TRBJ2-1; D is unclear. Germline V gene sequence: CDR1 MDHEN, CDR2 SYDVKM. The CDR3 contains 13 residues. V lost 2 bases, J lost 5 bases, and 7 bases lay in between. The CDR3, as DNA: TGTGCCAGCAGTTTAGACTTCAACAATGAGCAGTTCTTC. The encoded protein is CASSLDFNNEQFF.

The chain carries TRBV9 and TRBJ2-3, with TRBD1 identical over 11 bases. V shed 0 bases and J 3 bases; nucleotides not matched to a gene: 6. Germline CDR1 SGDLS, CDR2 YYNGEE. This CDR3 has 17 amino acids. DNA of the CDR3: TGTGCCAGCAGCGTAGAAGGGGGGACAGGGGGAACAGATACGCAGTATTTT. The encoded protein is CASSVEGGTGGTDTQYF. The full variable domain, its missing parts supplied by reference TRBV9 and TRBJ2-3, is DSGVTQTPKHLITATGQRVTLRCSPRSGDLSVYWYQQSLDQGLQFLIQYYNGEERAKGNILERFSAQQFPDLHSELNLSSLELGDSALYFCASSVEGGTGGTDTQYFGPGTRLTVL.

The CDR3 sequence is CASSFLSGQETQYF. In DNA, the CDR3 is TGTGCCAGCAGCTTTCTTAGCGGCCAAGAGACCCAGTACTTC. The chain has TRBV7-2 and TRBJ2-5, with D tentatively TRBD2 (6 bases). V shed 3 bases and J shed 1 base, with 9 bases lying between them. The germline CDR1 and CDR2 sequences are SGHTA and FQGNSA. This CDR3 has 14 residues.

V usage is TRBV10-3 and J usage is TRBJ1-2; 9 bases are a match to TRBD1. The CDR3 runs to 13 residues. V shed 4 bases, J shed 8 bases, and the junction held 5 bases outside the gene matches. CDR1 ENHRY and CDR2 SYGVKD come from the germline V gene. DNA for the CDR3: TGTGCCATCAGTGTTACAGGGGGCGAGGGCTACACCTTC. Translation gives CAISVTGGEGYTF.

This clone was observed a handful of times. The gene calls are TRBV9 and TRBJ2-2; 11 bases agree with TRBD1. This CDR3 region has 16 residues. J lost 6 bases, V lost 1 base, and 5 bases had no gene match. Germline values: CDR1 SGDLS, CDR2 YYNGEE. The CDR3 DNA is TGTGCCAGCAGCGTACTCGGGACAGGGGGGTCCGGGGAGCTGTTTTTT. It specifies CASSVLGTGGSGELFF.

The chain couples TRBV1 to TRBJ1-5; TRBD1, the table's D call, lacks a check against the DNA. TRBV1 is a pseudogene. The CDR3 consists of 15 residues. CDR3 nucleotide sequence: TGCACCAGCAGCCCAGGGACATCAAGCAATCAGCCCCAGCATTTT. Protein sequence: CTSSPGTSSNQPQHF.

The chain uses TRBV9 and TRBJ2-7; no clear D. V lost 1 base and J 0 bases, leaving 8 bases between the germline ends. Looked up from germline, CDR1 is SGDLS and CDR2 is YYNGEE. CDR3 size: 14 residues. The CDR3 sequence: CASSVTPSSYEQYF. DNA for the CDR3: TGTGCCAGCAGCGTAACTCCTAGCTCCTACGAGCAGTACTTC.

In DNA form, the CDR3 reads TGTGCTAGTGGCCTTAGCGGCTTCAATGAGCAGTTCTTC. Its protein product is CASGLSGFNEQFF. This sequence joins TRBV12-5 and TRBJ2-1, with D perhaps matching TRBD2 (6 bases). CDR1 is LGHNT and CDR2 is FRNRAP in the germline V gene. The germline V and J ends were trimmed by 6 bases and 6 bases, with 12 bases remaining between them. The CDR3 is 13 residues long. The full variable domain, in which reference TRBV12-5 and TRBJ2-1 provide the parts outside the CDR3, is DARVTQTPRHKVTEMGQEVTMRCQPILGHNTVFWYRQTMMQGLELLAYFRNRAPLDDSGMPKDRFSAEMPDATLATLKIQPSEPRDSAVYFCASGLSGFNEQFFGPGTRLTVL.